This T cell receptor beta chain is from a study of glioma-infiltrating T cells. On the study more broadly: Samples included WHO grade II oligodendrogliomas or astrocytomas and initial-diagnosis grade IV glioblastomas. Study conclusions and caveats: Above-expected tissue-blood divergence occurred in all gliomas, most in low-grade ones. Very few CDR3 sequences were shared between tissue and blood.

This CDR3 has 16 residues. CDR1 is KGHDR, CDR2 SFDVKD, per germline. V shed 3 bases and J shed 7 bases, with 15 bases lying between them. A note on this clonotype: Its antigen is unidentified. This may stem from a read error, because a much larger clone lies one nucleotide away.

Amplification of TCR alpha and beta CDR3 regions from RNA used iRepertoire nested multiplex PCR. For one-step reverse transcription and amplification, 100-400 ng of tissue mRNA or PBMC total RNA was used. TCRdb re-called the multiplex PCR reads through MiXCR, storing one row per CDR3 protein. The table lists about 400,000 distinct CDR3 sequences, around 38% of them singletons. This sequence joins TRBV24-1 and TRBJ1-6, with D possibly matching TRBD1 (5 bases). This TCR was recovered from a human donor with low-grade glioma or glioblastoma, undergoing nonglioma brain surgery, or in good health (not recorded which). Sequences were obtained from glioma tissue, nonneoplastic brain tissue, or PBMCs (not recorded which). CDR3 coding DNA: TGTGCCACCAGTGATCCACGGATAGGGGAGAATTCACCCCTCCACTTT. Residues: CATSDPRIGENSPLHF.